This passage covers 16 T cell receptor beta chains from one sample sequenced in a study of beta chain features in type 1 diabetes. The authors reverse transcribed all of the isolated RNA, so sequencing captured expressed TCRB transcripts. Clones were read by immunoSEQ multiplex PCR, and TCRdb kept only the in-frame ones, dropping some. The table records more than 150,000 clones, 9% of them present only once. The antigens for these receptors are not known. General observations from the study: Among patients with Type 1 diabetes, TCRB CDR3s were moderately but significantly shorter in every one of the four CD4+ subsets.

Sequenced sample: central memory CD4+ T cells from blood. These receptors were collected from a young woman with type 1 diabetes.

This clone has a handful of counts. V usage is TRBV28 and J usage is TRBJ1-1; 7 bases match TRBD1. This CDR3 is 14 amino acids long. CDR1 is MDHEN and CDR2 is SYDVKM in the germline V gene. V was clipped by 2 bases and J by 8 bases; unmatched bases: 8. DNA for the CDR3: TGTGCCAGCAGTTTACAATCCCGGGACAGCGAAGCTTTCTTT. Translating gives CASSLQSRDSEAFF.

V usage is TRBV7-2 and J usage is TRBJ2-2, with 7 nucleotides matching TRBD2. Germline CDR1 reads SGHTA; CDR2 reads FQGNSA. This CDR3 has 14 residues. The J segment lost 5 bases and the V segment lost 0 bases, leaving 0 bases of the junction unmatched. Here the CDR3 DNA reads TGTGCCAGCAGCTTAGCGGGGGGGACCGGGGAGCTGTTTTTT. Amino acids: CASSLAGGTGELFF.

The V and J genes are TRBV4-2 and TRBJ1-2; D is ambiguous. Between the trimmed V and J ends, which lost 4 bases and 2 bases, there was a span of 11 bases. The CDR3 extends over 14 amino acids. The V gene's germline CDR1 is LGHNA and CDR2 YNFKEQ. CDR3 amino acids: CASSPRGANYGYTF. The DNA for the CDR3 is TGTGCCAGCAGCCCCCGGGGAGCCAACTATGGCTACACCTTC.

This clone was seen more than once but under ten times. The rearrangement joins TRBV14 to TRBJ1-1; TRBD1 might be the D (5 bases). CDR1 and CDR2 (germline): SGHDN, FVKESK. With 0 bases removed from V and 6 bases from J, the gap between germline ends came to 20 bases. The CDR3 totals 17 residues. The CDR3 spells CASSQDLGPGVGSEAFF. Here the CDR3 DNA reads TGTGCCAGCAGCCAAGATCTTGGTCCGGGGGTCGGATCTGAAGCTTTCTTT. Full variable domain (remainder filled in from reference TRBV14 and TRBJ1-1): EAGVTQFPSHSVIEKGQTVTLRCDPISGHDNLYWYRRVMGKEIKFLLHFVKESKQDESGMPNNRFLAERTGGTYSTLKVQPAELEDSGVYFCASSQDLGPGVGSEAFFGQGTRLTVV.

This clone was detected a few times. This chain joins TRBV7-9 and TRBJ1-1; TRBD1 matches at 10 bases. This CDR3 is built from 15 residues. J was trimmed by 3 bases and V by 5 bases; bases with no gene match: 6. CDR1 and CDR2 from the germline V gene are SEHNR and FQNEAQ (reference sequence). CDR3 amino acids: CASSTGTGADTEAFF. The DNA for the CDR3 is TGTGCCAGCAGCACAGGGACAGGGGCGGACACTGAAGCTTTCTTT.

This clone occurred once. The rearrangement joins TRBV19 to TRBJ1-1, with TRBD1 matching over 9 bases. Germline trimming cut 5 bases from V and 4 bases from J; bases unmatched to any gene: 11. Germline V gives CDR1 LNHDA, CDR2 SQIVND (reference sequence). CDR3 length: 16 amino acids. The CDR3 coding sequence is TGTGCCAGTAGTCACAGGGGGCTTGGTTTAGGCACTGAAGCTTTCTTT. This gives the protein CASSHRGLGLGTEAFF.

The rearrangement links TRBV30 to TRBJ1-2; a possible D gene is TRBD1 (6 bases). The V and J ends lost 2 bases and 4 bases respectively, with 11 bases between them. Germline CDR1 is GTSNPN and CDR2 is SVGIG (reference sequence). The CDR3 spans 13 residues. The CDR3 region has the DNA TGTGCCTGGAGTCTTGGGACAACCTATGGCTACACCTTC. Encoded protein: CAWSLGTTYGYTF.

CDR3 amino acids: CASSRGTGPQETQYF. As DNA, the CDR3 is TGCGCCAGCAGCCGGGGGACAGGCCCTCAAGAGACCCAGTACTTC. The rearrangement uses TRBV4-1 and TRBJ2-5, with 8 positions matching TRBD1. Germline trimming cut 4 bases from V and 2 bases from J; bases unmatched to any gene: 6. Germline CDR1 MGHRA, CDR2 YSYEKL. The CDR3 has 15 residues.

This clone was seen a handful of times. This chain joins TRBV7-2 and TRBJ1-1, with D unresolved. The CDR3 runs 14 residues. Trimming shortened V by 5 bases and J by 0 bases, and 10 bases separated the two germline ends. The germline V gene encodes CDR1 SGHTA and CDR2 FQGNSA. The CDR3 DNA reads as TGTGCCAGCAGCAAGAGGAATTTGAACACTGAAGCTTTCTTT. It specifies CASSKRNLNTEAFF.

The CDR3 DNA reads as TGTGCCAGCAGACGGGACAGTTATCAGCCCCAGCATTTT. Its protein product is CASRRDSYQPQHF. V and J are TRBV27 and TRBJ1-5; 7 bases are shared with TRBD1. In germline, CDR1 is MNHEY, CDR2 SMNVEV (reference sequence). With 6 bases clipped from V and 5 bases from J, the junction kept 4 bases outside the gene matches. This CDR3 contains 13 residues.

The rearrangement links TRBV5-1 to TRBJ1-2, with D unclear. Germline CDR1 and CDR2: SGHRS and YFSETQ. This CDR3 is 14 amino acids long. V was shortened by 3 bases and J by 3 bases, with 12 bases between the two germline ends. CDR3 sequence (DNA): TGCGCCAGCAGCTCCGGCGGGGATGACTATGGCTACACCTTC. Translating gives CASSSGGDDYGYTF.

The CDR3 region is CASSYGAGGTDTQYF. The CDR3 nucleotides are TGTGCCAGCAGTTACGGAGCGGGAGGCACAGATACGCAGTATTTT. The chain recombines TRBV6-5 with TRBJ2-3; TRBD2 agrees at 8 bases. Germline assignment: CDR1 MNHEY and CDR2 SVGAGI. After removal of 2 bases from V and 1 base from J, the junction contained 2 bases not matched to a gene. The CDR3 extends over 15 amino acids.

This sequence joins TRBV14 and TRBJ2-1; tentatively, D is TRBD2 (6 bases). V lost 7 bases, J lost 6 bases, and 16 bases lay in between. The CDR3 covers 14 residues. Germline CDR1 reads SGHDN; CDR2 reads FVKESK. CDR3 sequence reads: CASTDSGLLNEQFF. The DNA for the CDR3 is TGTGCCAGCACGGATAGCGGACTACTCAATGAGCAGTTCTTC.

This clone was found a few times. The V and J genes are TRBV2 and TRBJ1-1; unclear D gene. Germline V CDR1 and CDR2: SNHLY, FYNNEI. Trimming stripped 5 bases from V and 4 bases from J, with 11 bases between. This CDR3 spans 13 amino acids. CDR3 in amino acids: CASSTARRTEAFF. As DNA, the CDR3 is TGTGCCAGCAGTACCGCCAGGCGCACTGAAGCTTTCTTT.

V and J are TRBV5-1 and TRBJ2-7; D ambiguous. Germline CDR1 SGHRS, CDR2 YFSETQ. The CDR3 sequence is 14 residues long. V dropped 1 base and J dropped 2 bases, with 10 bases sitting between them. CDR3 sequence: CASSLQLPTYEQYF. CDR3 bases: TGCGCCAGCAGCTTGCAACTACCTACCTACGAGCAGTACTTC.

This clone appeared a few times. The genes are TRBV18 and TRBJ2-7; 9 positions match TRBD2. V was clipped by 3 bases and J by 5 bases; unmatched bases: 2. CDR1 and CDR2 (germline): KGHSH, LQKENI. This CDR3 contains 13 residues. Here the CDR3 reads CASSPSGSNEQYF. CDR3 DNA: TGTGCCAGCTCACCTAGCGGGAGTAACGAGCAGTACTTC.